These T cell receptor beta chains were read from a single sample in a study of T cells in Graves' hyperthyroidism and ophthalmopathy. In TCRdb, the multiplex PCR reads were re-called with MiXCR into one record per CDR3 protein. The profile shows 400,000 to 500,000 distinct CDR3 sequences, about an eighth of them singletons. The sequencing sample was made of blood. These receptors were obtained from a young woman with Graves' hyperthyroidism. CDR3s leave out the opening cysteine and the closing phenylalanine or tryptophan.

v_call: TRBV5-1
j_call: TRBJ1-4
cdr3_aa: ASSLEGRGEKLF

v_call: TRBV30
j_call: TRBJ2-2
cdr3_aa: AWMGREASKTGELF

v_call: TRBV11-1
j_call: TRBJ2-1
cdr3_aa: ASSPRDRLRNEQF

v_call: TRBV7-3
j_call: TRBJ2-1
cdr3_aa: ASSSLAGVDEQF

v_call: TRBV5-6
j_call: TRBJ1-5
cdr3_aa: ASSLGWGTNQPQH

v_call: TRBV6-1
j_call: TRBJ1-2
cdr3_aa: ASSYASTDNYGYT

v_call: TRBV2
j_call: TRBJ1-2
cdr3_aa: ASIGQGYGYT

v_call: TRBV11-2
j_call: TRBJ2-3
cdr3_aa: ASSSRGTSGSTDTQY

v_call: TRBV5-5
j_call: TRBJ2-7
cdr3_aa: ASSPWSGYEQY

v_call: TRBV5-1
j_call: TRBJ1-4
cdr3_aa: ASSLTLQTGSVEKLF

v_call: TRBV19
j_call: TRBJ2-3
cdr3_aa: ASSILGLAFTDTQY

v_call: TRBV15
j_call: TRBJ1-2
cdr3_aa: ATSRVRQALNYGYT

v_call: TRBV6-1
j_call: TRBJ1-4
cdr3_aa: ASSSNRDSNEKLF

v_call: TRBV3-1
j_call: TRBJ2-3
cdr3_aa: ASSQASGTDTQY

v_call: TRBV12-3/TRBV12-4
j_call: TRBJ1-6
cdr3_aa: ASRADRENSPLH

v_call: TRBV27
j_call: TRBJ2-6
cdr3_aa: ASSFLDSGANVLT

v_call: TRBV7-3
j_call: TRBJ1-1
cdr3_aa: ASSLIGRGTEAF

v_call: TRBV7-9
j_call: TRBJ2-1
cdr3_aa: ASSLEARSNYNEQF

v_call: TRBV9
j_call: TRBJ2-1
cdr3_aa: ASRAPGVYNERF

v_call: TRBV7-3
j_call: TRBJ1-2
cdr3_aa: ASSQTGTGGYT

v_call: TRBV9
j_call: TRBJ2-3
cdr3_aa: ASSVRGGLVDTQY